This entry concerns a single T cell receptor beta chain. Its antigen is not identified. Germline lookup yields CDR1 SGHVS and CDR2 FNYEAQ. The V gene lost 2 bases and the J gene lost 3 bases, with 4 bases spanning the gap. The CDR3 contains 13 residues. The sample is drawn from a study of cytomegalovirus exposure and HLA in healthy donors. Study-level results: A later analysis reported that several of the most significant clusters appeared to be linked to common viral pathogens, among them Epstein-Barr virus.

Primers: 60 Vbeta forward and 13 Jbeta reverse. This table comes from immunoSEQ multiplex PCR, and its TCRdb copy is limited to in-frame clones, with some not included. This sample has about 190,000 clones, with roughly 78% found just once. The TCR sequence derives from a boy under 18 in good health and CMV-seronegative. Sequencing used PBMCs. This chain connects TRBV7-6 to TRBJ1-4, with D hard to call. The CDR3 bases are TGTGCCAGCAGCTTATGGCCTAATGAAAAACTGTTTTTT. It specifies CASSLWPNEKLFF.